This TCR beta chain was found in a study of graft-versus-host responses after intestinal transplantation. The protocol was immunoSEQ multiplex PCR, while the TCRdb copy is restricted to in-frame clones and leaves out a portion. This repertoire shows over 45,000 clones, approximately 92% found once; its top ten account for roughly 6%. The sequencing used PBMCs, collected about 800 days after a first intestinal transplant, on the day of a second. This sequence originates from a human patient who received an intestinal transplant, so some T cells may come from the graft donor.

CDR3 sequence (DNA): TGTGCCAGCAGCTCGGTTGGTTACGAGCAGTACTTC. Amino acid sequence: CASSSVGYEQYF. The V gene is TRBV7-2, the J gene TRBJ2-7; no clear D. CDR3 size: 12 residues. The V gene's germline CDR1 is SGHTA and CDR2 FQGNSA. Trimming took off 4 bases at V and 4 bases at J, with 8 bases between the two ends.